Listed below are T cell receptor beta chains from one sample, sequenced in a study of cytomegalovirus exposure and HLA in healthy donors. Measured with immunoSEQ multiplex PCR; TCRdb has only the in-frame clones, and not every one. The sample yields under 85,000 clones, roughly 95% seen once. The sample taken for sequencing was PBMCs. These receptors were collected from a young woman in good health and CMV-seropositive. Both conserved end residues are part of each CDR3. Only part of the rows carry a size: once, few, many, or a class if the clone is expanded.

size,J,V,CDR3
NA,TRBJ2-7,TRBV7-2,CASSHAGQNEQYF
NA,TRBJ1-2,TRBV21-1,CASSKFGLGYTF
NA,TRBJ1-3,TRBV9,CASSVGGSRGPGNTIYF
NA,TRBJ2-7,TRBV9,CASSVDVVRDYEQYF
NA,TRBJ2-5,TRBV7-2,CASSPPNGETQYF
NA,TRBJ1-4,TRBV5-4,CASSKTGELSTEKLFF
NA,TRBJ2-7,TRBV11-3,CASSPGWYRGLPYEQYF
NA,TRBJ1-1,TRBV5-4,CASSRRVLNTEAFF
NA,TRBJ2-1,TRBV7-3,CASSPPGGAEQFF
NA,TRBJ1-5,TRBV19,CASSIPGSNQPQHF
NA,TRBJ1-1,TRBV10-1,CASSRAPFF
NA,TRBJ2-4,TRBV7-9,CASSLGTGGTKNIQYF
NA,TRBJ2-1,TRBV6-6,CASSPRGGVNEQFF
NA,TRBJ2-1,TRBV27,CASSPMTAPIYNEQFF
NA,TRBJ2-7,TRBV11-2,CASSLDLHRGYEQYF
NA,TRBJ1-2,TRBV9,CASSPQDNYGYTF
NA,TRBJ1-2,TRBV6-5,CAAGDRVSTF
NA,TRBJ2-7,TRBV2,CASRDRGREQYF
NA,TRBJ1-2,TRBV5-6,CASSLGTGRYGYTF
NA,TRBJ1-2,TRBV15,CATKGTDLGYTF
NA,TRBJ2-5,TRBV6-1,CASSEARQGLAQYF
NA,TRBJ2-3,TRBV11-1,CASSLGGLTTDTQYF
NA,TRBJ2-1,TRBV27,CASRSQGLEQFF
NA,TRBJ2-3,TRBV7-2,CASSLVGDRTDTQYF
NA,TRBJ2-1,TRBV7-3,CASSLRQGAYNEQFF
once,TRBJ2-3,TRBV28,CASSWNGQNAASTDTQYF
NA,TRBJ2-2,TRBV5-1,CASSLDPGVSTGELFF
NA,TRBJ2-1,TRBV20-1,CSAPVAGTGFF
NA,TRBJ2-5,TRBV7-8,CASSLGTPETQYF
NA,TRBJ1-1,TRBV5-1,CASSFDTGNTEAFF
NA,TRBJ2-1,TRBV5-4,CASSWAGTSGYNEQFF
NA,TRBJ2-2,TRBV19,CASSISGELFF
NA,TRBJ2-7,TRBV28,CASSTEDRGAWEQYF
NA,TRBJ2-7,TRBV18,CASSPGLGPYEQYF
NA,TRBJ2-3,TRBV19,CASGMADTQYF
NA,TRBJ2-3,TRBV13,CASSLDSPTDTQYF
NA,TRBJ2-1,TRBV28,CASSFSGTYNEQFF
NA,TRBJ1-1,TRBV7-9,CASSLGRNTEAFF
NA,TRBJ1-3,TRBV5-1,CASSLAGASGNTIYF
NA,TRBJ1-2,TRBV7-2,CASSLVGREANYGYTF
NA,TRBJ2-7,TRBV25-1,CASSEGGAWSEQYF
NA,TRBJ2-3,TRBV7-2,CASSARTSGSTDTQYF
NA,TRBJ1-1,TRBV19,CASSIDLGTEAFF
NA,TRBJ1-1,TRBV30,CAWKRTEGTEAFF